These T cell receptor beta chains were read from a single sample in a study of cytomegalovirus exposure and HLA in healthy donors. Produced via immunoSEQ multiplex PCR; TCRdb's table is partial and in-frame only. The sample carries some 68,000 clones, over 95% recorded once. The sample taken for sequencing was PBMCs. The source is a man aged 18-30 years in good health and CMV-seronegative. Both conserved end residues are part of each CDR3. A D gene is named only where the DNA matches it firmly.

CDR3aa: CASSEALQRLAGRRADTQYF; v_gene: TRBV6-1; d_gene: TRBD2; j_gene: TRBJ2-3; len: 20
CDR3aa: CATSRDIRTEAFF; v_gene: TRBV15; d_gene: NA; j_gene: TRBJ1-1; len: 13
CDR3aa: CASSSEGATEAFF; v_gene: TRBV7-9; d_gene: TRBD1; j_gene: TRBJ1-1; len: 13
CDR3aa: CASKGGQGWDEQYF; v_gene: TRBV19; d_gene: TRBD1; j_gene: TRBJ2-7; len: 14
CDR3aa: CASLGTGPYEQYF; v_gene: TRBV30; d_gene: TRBD1; j_gene: TRBJ2-7; len: 13
CDR3aa: CASSLQLRGEKLFF; v_gene: TRBV7-6; d_gene: TRBD1; j_gene: TRBJ1-4; len: 14
CDR3aa: CASSLLQGASGNTIYF; v_gene: TRBV5-1; d_gene: NA; j_gene: TRBJ1-3; len: 16
CDR3aa: CASSLSWDRGYEQYF; v_gene: TRBV27; d_gene: TRBD1; j_gene: TRBJ2-7; len: 15
CDR3aa: CASRPGGQFDGELFF; v_gene: TRBV19; d_gene: TRBD2; j_gene: TRBJ2-2; len: 15
CDR3aa: CASSLGLAGVAFSTDTQYF; v_gene: TRBV7-2; d_gene: TRBD2; j_gene: TRBJ2-3; len: 19
CDR3aa: CTSSQPGTAYNQPQHF; v_gene: TRBV1; d_gene: NA; j_gene: TRBJ1-5; len: 16
CDR3aa: CASSLAAGQGSYIQYF; v_gene: TRBV7-8; d_gene: TRBD1; j_gene: TRBJ2-4; len: 16
CDR3aa: CASSDLQGNTGELFF; v_gene: TRBV25-1; d_gene: NA; j_gene: TRBJ2-2; len: 15
CDR3aa: CASSEQGGVGYTF; v_gene: TRBV2; d_gene: TRBD1; j_gene: TRBJ1-2; len: 13
CDR3aa: CSVDLTGGTEAFF; v_gene: TRBV29-1; d_gene: TRBD1; j_gene: TRBJ1-1; len: 13
CDR3aa: CASTPERGGSGNTIYF; v_gene: TRBV7-6; d_gene: NA; j_gene: TRBJ1-3; len: 16
CDR3aa: CASSPLGRGNNEQFF; v_gene: TRBV4-1; d_gene: NA; j_gene: TRBJ2-1; len: 15
CDR3aa: CASFTSGQGYNEQFF; v_gene: TRBV18; d_gene: TRBD1; j_gene: TRBJ2-1; len: 15
CDR3aa: CASSHSGTGGYEQYF; v_gene: TRBV28; d_gene: TRBD1; j_gene: TRBJ2-7; len: 15
CDR3aa: CASSPKISGSGETQYF; v_gene: TRBV27; d_gene: TRBD2; j_gene: TRBJ2-5; len: 16
CDR3aa: CASSFWLAGGTYEQYF; v_gene: TRBV28; d_gene: TRBD2; j_gene: TRBJ2-7; len: 16
CDR3aa: CASSLAAGKTDTQYF; v_gene: TRBV5-1; d_gene: NA; j_gene: TRBJ2-3; len: 15